The rows below give T cell receptor beta chains drawn from one sample of a study of blood T cell repertoires in COVID-19. Assay used: immunoSEQ multiplex PCR; TCRdb lists only in-frame clones, some missing. The sample has just over 200,000 clones, 65% to 90% seen once. The sequenced sample was peripheral blood. All receptors derive from a man aged 80 or over with acute or convalescent COVID-19. Both conserved end residues are part of each CDR3. D genes are given only for firm matches. Clone size is shown for a subset of rows, as once, few, many or a class of expanded clone.

V gene	J gene	D gene	clone size	CDR3 DNA	CDR3 protein
TRBV28	TRBJ2-3	.	.	TGTGCCAGCGGAGATACAGGGAAGGATACGCAGTATTTT	CASGDTGKDTQYF
TRBV11-3	TRBJ2-1	.	.	TGTGCCAGCAGCTTAGAGCCCGGCTACAATGAGCAGTTCTTC	CASSLEPGYNEQFF
TRBV4-1	TRBJ2-7	TRBD1	once	TGCGCCAGCAGTTCCGGGACAGGGTTTTACGAGCAGTACTTC	CASSSGTGFYEQYF
TRBV7-6	TRBJ2-3	.	.	TGTGCCAGCAGCCCTAATCCCACCGCTACGCAGTATTTT	CASSPNPTATQYF
TRBV19	TRBJ2-3	TRBD2	.	TGTGCCAGTATTACGAGGCTACCGACTAGCAGATGCACAGATACGCAGTATTTT	CASITRLPTSRCTDTQYF
TRBV6-5	TRBJ2-1	TRBD1	.	TGTGCCACGAAGGGAACAGGGGGCTGGGAGCAGTTCTTC	CATKGTGGWEQFF
TRBV24-1	TRBJ2-7	.	few	TGTGCCACCAGTGGGCAGGGAACAGGGAACGAGCAGTACTTC	CATSGQGTGNEQYF
TRBV7-9	TRBJ2-7	.	few	TGTGCCAGCAGCTTAGTACGGTTCGGGGGCTACGAGCAGTACTTC	CASSLVRFGGYEQYF
TRBV27	TRBJ1-5	.	.	TGTGCCAGCAGTTCAAAGGGGTTCGTGCAGCCCCAGCATTTT	CASSSKGFVQPQHF
TRBV9	TRBJ1-4	.	.	TGTGCCAGCAGCTCTAGGCCAAGCTTAAATGAAAAACTGTTTTTT	CASSSRPSLNEKLFF
TRBV29-1	TRBJ2-7	TRBD1	.	TGCAGCGTTGAAGTGGTGGGGACAGATAGCTCCTACGAGCAGTACTTC	CSVEVVGTDSSYEQYF
TRBV27	TRBJ2-7	TRBD2	.	TGTGCCAGCAATCCAACTAGCGCAACTTCCTACGAGCAGTACTTC	CASNPTSATSYEQYF
TRBV4-3	TRBJ2-2	TRBD2	.	TGCGCCAGCAGCCAAGTGTCGGCGGGGGGGACCGGGGAGCTGTTTTTT	CASSQVSAGGTGELFF
TRBV4-1	TRBJ1-2	.	few	TGCGCCAGCAGCCAAGAATCCAGGGTGCTTGGGGGCTACACCTTC	CASSQESRVLGGYTF